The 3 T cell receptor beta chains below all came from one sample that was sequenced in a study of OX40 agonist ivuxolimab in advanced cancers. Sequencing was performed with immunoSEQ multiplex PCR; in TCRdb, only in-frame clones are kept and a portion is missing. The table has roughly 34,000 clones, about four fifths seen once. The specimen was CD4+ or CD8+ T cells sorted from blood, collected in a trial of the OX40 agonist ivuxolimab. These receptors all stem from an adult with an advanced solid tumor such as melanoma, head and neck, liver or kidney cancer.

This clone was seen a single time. CDR3 loop: CASRSERYEQYF. DNA of the CDR3: TGTGCCAGCAGATCGGAGCGATACGAGCAGTACTTC. This chain uses TRBV6-1 with TRBJ2-7; D gene ambiguous. The CDR3 spans 12 residues. V was pared by 6 bases and J by 4 bases, with 10 bases between. Germline CDR1 reads MNHNS; CDR2 reads SASEGT.

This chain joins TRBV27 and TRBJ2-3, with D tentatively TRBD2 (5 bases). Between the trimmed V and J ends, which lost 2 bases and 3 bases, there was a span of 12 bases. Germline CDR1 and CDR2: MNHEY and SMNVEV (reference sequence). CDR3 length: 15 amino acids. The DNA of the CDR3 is TGTGCCAGCAGTTTAGGAGCGGCCGGGACAGATACGCAGTATTTT. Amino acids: CASSLGAAGTDTQYF.

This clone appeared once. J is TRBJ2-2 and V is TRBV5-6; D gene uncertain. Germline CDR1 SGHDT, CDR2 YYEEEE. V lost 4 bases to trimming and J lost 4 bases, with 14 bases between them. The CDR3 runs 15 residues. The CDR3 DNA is TGTGCCAGCAGCCCGATACTAAGATCCACCGGGGAGCTGTTTTTT. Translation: CASSPILRSTGELFF.